This TCR beta chain was obtained from a study of blood T cell repertoires in COVID-19 (dated by TCRdb to 2018 to 2020). For the study in its entirety: The collaborator samples originated in the United States, Italy and Spain and spanned the acute and convalescent phases of COVID-19. A de-identified subject ID, COVID-19 status, age in years and sex were almost always included in the sample metadata. The repertoires were released in a freely available public database meant as a resource for research on the immune response to SARS-CoV-2. Deeply sampled blood TCRbeta repertoires from subjects exposed to, actively infected with, or recovered from COVID-19 were included in the dataset. Where available, HLA class I and class II types were taken from metadata supplied by the sample provider and were not determined by assay-based typing. The prospective study material was composed of cDNA or gDNA derived from T cells, B-cell-depleted T cells, or PBMCs. The samples were drawn from the first 160 participants of the ongoing ImmuneRACE study and from 1,254 subjects provided by 6 global collaborators. Results and caveats for the whole study, not just this receptor: Clinical and demographic metadata were provided uncurated, with the amount varying by source and participant.

As regards this clone: It lacks a known antigen. The input lacks base qualities; no much larger clone sits a single base away.

The CDR3 has 14 amino acids, counting the end cysteine and phenylalanine. This entry keeps only the CDR3 DNA: 42 bases, framed from base 1. Trimming at the junction amounts to 4 bases on V and 6 bases on J, and the germline ends lie 15 bases apart. CDR1 and CDR2 (LNHDA, SQIVND) derive from the germline V gene (reference sequence). TCRbeta CDR3 regions were amplified from genomic DNA by means of the immunoSEQ Assay, a bias-controlled multiplex PCR. The source study handled its data this way. The number of nucleated cells in each sample was estimated from the amplification of reference gene primers within the assay. To quantify the absolute abundance of each unique TCRbeta CDR3 rearrangement, sequence reads were collapsed and filtered. For each sample, productive Simpson clonality was calculated as the square root of Simpson's diversity index across productive rearrangements. Not all clones reach the TCRdb copy of this immuneACCESS table, which keeps in-frame sequences only. Checked studies attribute under half of the gap to unresolved V genes and leave the rest unexplained. D and trimming were read from the DNA, whereas the V and J calls and clone size are those reported in that table. This sample holds around 130,000 clones; just under 90% were observed only once. The ten largest clones take up roughly 11% of the sample.

Whole blood was collected in K2EDTA tubes by collaborating institutions according to the institutions' own protocols. Collaborator samples were shipped for TCRbeta analysis as frozen whole blood, isolated PBMCs, or DNA extracted from either sample type. The receptor was derived from an elderly woman with acute or convalescent COVID-19. Recombination joined TRBV19 with TRBJ1-1; the D segment could be TRBD1, given 5 matching bases. Sequencing used peripheral blood. This receptor has the CDR3 CASSTAGGVAEAFF. The DNA is TGTGCCAGTAGTACTGCGGGGGGGGTGGCTGAAGCTTTCTTT.